The source of this T cell receptor (beta chain) is a study of blood T cell repertoires in COVID-19 (dated by TCRdb to about 2020). In terms of the full investigation: Collaborator samples came from the United States, Italy and Spain and covered acute and convalescent phases of COVID-19. The material from the prospective study consisted of cDNA or gDNA derived from T cells, B-cell-depleted T cells, or PBMCs. Deeply sampled blood TCRbeta repertoires from subjects exposed to, actively infected with, or recovered from COVID-19 were included in the dataset. The repertoires were made available in a free public database intended to serve as a resource for research on the immune response to SARS-CoV-2. Samples were obtained from the ongoing ImmuneRACE study (first 160 participants) and from about 1,300 subjects provided by 6 global collaborators. Sample metadata almost always included a de-identified subject ID, COVID-19 status, age in years and sex. Where HLA class I and class II types were available, the types were taken from metadata supplied by the sample provider, not from assay-based typing. The investigation overall reported the following: The quantity of clinical and demographic metadata differed by source and by participant and was supplied without curation.

Whole blood was collected in K2EDTA tubes by collaborating institutions according to the institutions' own protocols. For TCRbeta analysis, collaborators shipped samples as frozen whole blood, isolated PBMCs, or DNA extracted from either of those sample types. TCRbeta CDR3 regions were amplified from genomic DNA using the immunoSEQ Assay, a bias-controlled multiplex PCR. As for the authors' bioinformatics: Within the assay, amplification of reference gene primers was used to estimate how many nucleated cells each sample contained. Sequence reads were collapsed and filtered to measure the absolute abundance of every unique TCRbeta CDR3 rearrangement. For each sample, productive Simpson clonality was calculated by taking the square root of Simpson's diversity index across productive rearrangements. TCRdb re-hosts the immuneACCESS table, in-frame sequences only. Its copies lack some clones; in the studies checked, an unresolved V gene accounts for under half of them, and the cause for the rest is not known. From that table come the V and J calls and clone size; the DNA was used to work out D and trimming. Within this sample are 90,000 to 100,000 clones, with around nine tenths of them counted one time only. The top ten clones comprise 1.5% to 2% of the sample.

The trim is 5 bases for V and 7 bases for J, with a gap of 5 bases between the germline ends. CDR1 and CDR2 are read off the germline V gene as SGHAT and FQNNGV. The CDR3 holds 11 amino acids from the cysteine to the phenylalanine. Only the CDR3 part of the read is kept: 33 bases, read in frame from the first base. This clone has just one count. Its antigen is currently not known. One base away there is no much larger clone; base qualities are not given. The TCR was taken from a man aged 80 or over with acute or convalescent COVID-19. The V and J segments used are TRBV11-2 and TRBJ1-4; TRBD1 is perhaps the D gene, given 5 matching bases. Sequenced input: peripheral blood. The nucleotides are TGTGCCAGCAGCCAGGGTGAAAAACTGTTTTTT. This yields the protein CASSQGEKLFF.